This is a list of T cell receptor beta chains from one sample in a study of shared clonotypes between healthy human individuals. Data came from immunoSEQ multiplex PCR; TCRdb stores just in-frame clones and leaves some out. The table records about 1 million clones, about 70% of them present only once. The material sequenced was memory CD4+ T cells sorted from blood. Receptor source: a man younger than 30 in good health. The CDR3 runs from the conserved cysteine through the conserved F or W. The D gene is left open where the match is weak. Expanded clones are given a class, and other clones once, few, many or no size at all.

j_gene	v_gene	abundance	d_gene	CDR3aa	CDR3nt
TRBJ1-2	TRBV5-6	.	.	CASSLPPQRDGYTF	TGTGCCAGCAGCTTGCCCCCGCAGCGAGATGGCTACACCTTC
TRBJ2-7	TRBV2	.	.	CASSGLGGAEQYF	TGTGCCAGCAGTGGGCTAGGGGGGGCCGAGCAGTACTTC
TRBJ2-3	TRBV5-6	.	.	CASSLPFVGRDTQYF	TGTGCCAGCAGCTTACCCTTCGTAGGTAGGGATACGCAGTATTTT
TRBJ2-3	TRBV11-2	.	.	CASSLVGDRGTQYF	TGTGCCAGCAGCTTAGTAGGGGATCGGGGTACGCAGTATTTT
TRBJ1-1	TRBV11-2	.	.	CASSLATGRGTEAFF	TGTGCCAGCAGCTTAGCAACAGGGCGGGGCACTGAAGCTTTCTTT
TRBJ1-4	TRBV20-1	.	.	CSASYRGHLFF	TGCAGTGCTAGTTATAGAGGACATTTATTTTTT
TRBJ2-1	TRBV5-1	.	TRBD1	CASSLQGNYNEQFF	TGCGCCAGCAGCTTACAGGGGAACTACAATGAGCAGTTCTTC
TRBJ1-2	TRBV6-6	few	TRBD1	CASSSKQGAGYGYTF	TGTGCCAGCAGTTCCAAACAGGGGGCTGGCTATGGCTACACCTTC
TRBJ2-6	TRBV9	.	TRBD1	CASSVYPGQGNSGANVLTF	TGTGCCAGCAGCGTATATCCAGGACAGGGAAATTCTGGGGCCAACGTCCTGACTTTC
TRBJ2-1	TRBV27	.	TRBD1	CASRLDRVFTNEQFF	TGTGCCAGCAGACTAGACAGGGTTTTTACCAATGAGCAGTTCTTC
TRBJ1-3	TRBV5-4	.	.	CASSAGTISGNTIYF	TGTGCCAGCAGTGCTGGGACAATCTCTGGAAACACCATATATTTT
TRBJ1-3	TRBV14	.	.	CASSSRTAHSGNTIYF	TGTGCCAGCAGCTCCCGGACGGCTCACTCTGGAAACACCATATATTTT
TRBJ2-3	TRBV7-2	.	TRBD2	CASSHLAGGPDTQYF	TGTGCCAGCAGCCATTTAGCGGGAGGGCCAGATACGCAGTATTTT
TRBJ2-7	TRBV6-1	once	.	CASSEARLALYEQYF	TGTGCCAGCAGTGAAGCGCGCCTAGCGTTGTACGAGCAGTACTTC
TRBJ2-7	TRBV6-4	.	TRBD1	CASRAPPEVADRERYEQYF	TGTGCCAGCAGAGCACCGCCGGAGGTTGCCGACAGGGAGAGGTACGAGCAGTACTTC
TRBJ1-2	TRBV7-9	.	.	CASSPGGVVVFYGYTF	TGTGCCAGCAGCCCTGGAGGGGTGGTAGTGTTCTATGGCTACACCTTC
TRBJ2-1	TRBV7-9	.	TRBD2	CASSAGTSGYNEQFF	TGTGCCAGCAGCGCCGGGACTAGCGGCTACAATGAGCAGTTCTTC
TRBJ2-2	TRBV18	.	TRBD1	CASQDRGTGELFF	TGTGCCAGCCAGGACAGGGGCACCGGGGAGCTGTTTTTT
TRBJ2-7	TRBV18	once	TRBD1	CASSQGAGLNEQYF	TGTGCCAGTTCCCAGGGGGCTGGGTTGAACGAGCAGTACTTC
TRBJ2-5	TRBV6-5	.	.	CASSYSWQGGSETQYF	TGTGCCAGCAGTTACTCCTGGCAGGGAGGTAGCGAGACCCAGTACTTC
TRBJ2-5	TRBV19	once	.	CASSSPPGGETQYF	TGTGCCAGTAGTTCCCCGCCAGGGGGGGAGACCCAGTACTTC
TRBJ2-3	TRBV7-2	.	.	CASSSVADTQYF	TGTGCCAGCAGCTCTGTAGCTGATACGCAGTATTTT
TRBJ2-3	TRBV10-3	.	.	CAIRGGQSTDTQYF	TGTGCCATCAGGGGGGGACAGTCCACAGATACGCAGTATTTT
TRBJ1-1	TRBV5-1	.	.	CASSLWGAGNTEAFF	TGCGCCAGCAGCTTGTGGGGGGCGGGGAACACTGAAGCTTTCTTT
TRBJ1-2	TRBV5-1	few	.	CASSSVGLTQSGGYTF	TGCGCCAGCAGCTCAGTGGGTTTGACTCAGTCGGGTGGCTACACCTTC
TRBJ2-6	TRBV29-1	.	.	CSVGISGANVLTF	TGCAGCGTTGGGATCTCTGGGGCCAACGTCCTGACTTTC
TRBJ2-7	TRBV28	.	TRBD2	CASRSNTGRKYEQYF	TGTGCCAGCAGGTCAAACACCGGGAGGAAGTACGAGCAGTACTTC
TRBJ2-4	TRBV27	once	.	CASQHRQNIQYF	TGTGCCAGCCAACATAGGCAAAACATTCAGTACTTC
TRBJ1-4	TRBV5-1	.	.	CASSPGPTTNEKLFF	TGCGCCAGCAGCCCCGGTCCTACAACTAATGAAAAACTGTTTTTT
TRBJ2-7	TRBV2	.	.	CASSESDFPRNEQYF	TGTGCCAGCAGTGAATCGGACTTCCCTCGGAACGAGCAGTACTTC
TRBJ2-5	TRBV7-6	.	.	CASSPRGGQTQYF	TGTGCCAGCAGCCCTAGGGGGGGCCAGACCCAGTACTTC
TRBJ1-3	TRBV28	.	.	CASSLSWAGNTIYF	TGTGCCAGCAGTTTAAGCTGGGCTGGAAACACCATATATTTT
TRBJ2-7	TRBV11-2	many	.	CASRSLGQNEQYF	TGTGCCAGCAGATCCCTAGGACAGAACGAGCAGTACTTC
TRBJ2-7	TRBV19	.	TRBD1	CASRNGDRDYEQYF	TGTGCCAGTAGGAATGGGGACAGGGACTACGAGCAGTACTTC
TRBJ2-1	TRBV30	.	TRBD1	CAWSVRGTGGVDEQFF	TGTGCCTGGAGTGTACGGGGGACAGGGGGTGTCGATGAGCAGTTCTTC
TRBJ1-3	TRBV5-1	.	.	CASSFEGSGNTIYF	TGCGCCAGCAGCTTTGAGGGCTCTGGAAACACCATATATTTT
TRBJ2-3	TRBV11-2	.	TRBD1	CASSLTPLGQGPVNTQYF	TGTGCCAGCAGCTTAACCCCTCTAGGACAGGGCCCCGTGAATACGCAGTATTTT
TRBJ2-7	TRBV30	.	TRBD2	CAWSSYSGFSYEQYF	TGTGCCTGGAGTTCCTATAGCGGGTTCTCCTACGAGCAGTACTTC
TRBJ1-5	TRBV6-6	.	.	CASSYSGGHSNQPQHF	TGTGCCAGCAGTTACTCGGGAGGGCATAGCAATCAGCCCCAGCATTTT
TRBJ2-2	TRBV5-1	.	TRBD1	CASRVWTGTNTGELFF	TGCGCCAGCAGAGTATGGACAGGGACGAACACCGGGGAGCTGTTTTTT
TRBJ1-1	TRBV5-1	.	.	CASSTVNTEAFF	TGCGCCAGCAGTACAGTGAACACTGAAGCTTTCTTT
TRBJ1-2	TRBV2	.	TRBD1	CASSPFQGQVDYGYTF	TGTGCCAGCAGCCCCTTTCAGGGACAGGTGGACTATGGCTACACCTTC
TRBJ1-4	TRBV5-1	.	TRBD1	CASSWAGDRLNEKLFF	TGCGCCAGCAGCTGGGCCGGGGACAGGCTAAATGAAAAACTGTTTTTT
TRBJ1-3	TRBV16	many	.	CASSQSRGGNTIYF	TGTGCCAGCAGCCAATCGAGGGGTGGAAACACCATATATTTT
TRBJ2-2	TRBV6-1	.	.	CASSAWTGELFF	TGTGCCAGCAGTGCGTGGACCGGGGAGCTGTTTTTT